One sample yielded the 25 T cell receptor beta chains listed below, sequenced in a study of Graves' ophthalmopathy and Graves' hyperthyroidism. Transcripts of RNA were the source for amplifying TCR beta CDR3 regions. HTBI primers were employed in first-round RT-PCR, then a second-round multiplex PCR followed. From the multiplex PCR reads, TCRdb called clonotypes with MiXCR, one entry per CDR3 protein. The table shows hundreds of thousands of distinct CDR3 sequences, with about 44% occurring only once. Sequenced material: peripheral blood. These receptors originate from an adult man with Graves' ophthalmopathy.

This clonotype was counted ten times or more. This chain joins TRBV2 and TRBJ2-2, with D possibly TRBD1 on 7 matching bases. Trimming shortened V by 7 bases and J by 7 bases, and 19 bases separated the two germline ends. CDR1 SNHLY and CDR2 FYNNEI come from the germline V gene. The CDR3 has 15 residues. The CDR3 is CASNLRAGGSGELFF. Here the CDR3 DNA reads TGTGCCAGCAACTTGCGGGCAGGGGGGAGCGGGGAGCTGTTTTTT.

This clonotype was observed a handful of times. The chain has TRBV19 and TRBJ1-1; D is undetermined. Looked up from germline, CDR1 is LNHDA and CDR2 is SQIVND (reference sequence). The germline V and J ends were trimmed by 9 bases and 0 bases, with 14 bases remaining between them. This CDR3 is built from 14 residues. Here the CDR3 reads CASSSGRLNTEAFF. For the CDR3, the DNA is TGTGCCAGCTCCTCCGGGAGATTGAACACTGAAGCTTTCTTT.

Many counts were recorded for this clonotype. The chain carries TRBV9 and TRBJ1-2, with TRBD1 as a possible D gene (6 bases). The CDR3 loop spans 16 amino acids. In germline, CDR1 is SGDLS, CDR2 YYNGEE. The V end lost 4 bases, the J end lost 4 bases, and 20 bases lay between the germline ends. The CDR3 here is CASSTGQTPDGYGYTF. In DNA form, the CDR3 reads TGTGCCAGCAGCACCGGACAGACCCCAGATGGCTATGGCTACACCTTC.

This clonotype was seen more than once but under ten times. V gene TRBV20-1 combines with J gene TRBJ2-5, with D possibly being TRBD1 or TRBD2 (6 bases each). CDR3 length: 13 amino acids. In germline, CDR1 is DFQATT, CDR2 SNEGSKA (reference sequence). CDR3 sequence: CSGRDRFQETQYF. CDR3 bases: TGCAGCGGGAGAGACAGGTTTCAAGAGACCCAGTACTTC.

The chain couples TRBV2 to TRBJ2-3; 7 bases agree with TRBD2. Germline V CDR1 and CDR2: SNHLY, FYNNEI. The CDR3 extends over 16 amino acids. The junction had 10 bases not matched to a gene; V was cut back by 6 bases and J by 1 base. CDR3 bases: TGTGCCAGCAGCGTAGGTGCGGGAGTGGGCACAGATACGCAGTATTTT. It yields the protein CASSVGAGVGTDTQYF.

Only a few counts were recorded for this clonotype. The rearrangement uses TRBV3-1 and TRBJ2-7; D gene uncertain. The germline gives CDR1 LGHDT, CDR2 YNNKEL (reference sequence). The V gene lost 0 bases and the J gene lost 4 bases, with 7 bases spanning the gap. The CDR3 covers 13 residues. In nucleotides, the CDR3 is TGTGCCAGCAGCCAAGAATCCGATTACGAGCAGTACTTC. The encoded protein is CASSQESDYEQYF.

This clonotype is a singleton in its sample. The V gene is TRBV6-1, the J gene TRBJ2-6, with D hard to call. Trimming pared 8 bases from V and 5 bases from J, leaving 7 bases between. CDR1 is MNHNS and CDR2 is SASEGT in the germline V gene. This CDR3 comprises 12 residues. In DNA form, the CDR3 reads TGTGCCAGCTCCAATTGGGCCAACGTCCTGACTTTC. Translating it yields CASSNWANVLTF.

This clonotype was observed a handful of times. J is TRBJ2-7 and V is TRBV7-2; 10 bases line up with TRBD2. Trimming at V came to 1 base and at J to 2 bases, leaving 2 bases not matched to a gene. This CDR3 is 15 amino acids long. CDR1 and CDR2 from the germline V gene are SGHTA and FQGNSA. The CDR3 coding sequence is TGTGCCAGCAGCTTAGGGACTAGCGGCCCCTACGAGCAGTACTTC. This translates into CASSLGTSGPYEQYF.

The table lists this clonotype with a count of one. The chain carries TRBV19 and TRBJ1-4; D is unresolved. The CDR3 length is 11 residues. Germline V gives CDR1 LNHDA, CDR2 SQIVND (reference sequence). V was pared by 3 bases and J by 11 bases, with 7 bases between. CDR3 nucleotide sequence: TGTGCCAGTAGTATCAGGACGAAACTGTTTTTT. Its translation is CASSIRTKLFF.

With regard to this clonotype: An end of the junction does not agree with germline; a read error may underlie this. The V call is TRBV7-9, the J call TRBJ1-6; TRBD1 is a possible D gene (5 bases). This CDR3 contains 15 residues. Germline loops: CDR1 SEHNR, CDR2 FQNEAQ (reference sequence). Here the CDR3 reads CASSSTGSYNSPPHF. CDR3 coding DNA: TGTGCCAGCAGCTCCACAGGCTCCTATAATTCACCCCCCCACTTT.

This clonotype was seen at least ten times. V gene TRBV20-1 combines with J gene TRBJ2-7; 9 bases agree with TRBD1. The CDR3 covers 14 residues. The V gene's germline CDR1 is DFQATT and CDR2 SNEGSKA (reference sequence). V trimming: 3 bases; J trimming: 2 bases; junction bases outside the gene matches: 5. CDR3 bases: TGCAGTGCTAGTACCGGGACAGGGACCTACGAGCAGTACTTC. Its translation is CSASTGTGTYEQYF.

In its sample, this clonotype was seen many times. The rearrangement joins TRBV29-1 to TRBJ1-1, with TRBD1 identical over 8 bases. CDR1 is SQVTM and CDR2 is ANQGSEA in the germline V gene. The CDR3 has 15 amino acids. V trimming: 7 bases; J trimming: 6 bases; junction bases outside the gene matches: 16. The CDR3 DNA follows: TGCAGCGCCGAAGGGCAGGGGGCTGGGAGCGCTGAAGCTTTCTTT. Translation gives CSAEGQGAGSAEAFF.

The genes are TRBV7-8 and TRBJ2-7, with 11 bases aligning to TRBD2. The CDR3 covers 15 residues. The trim removed 11 bases at V and 2 bases at J, leaving 11 bases unmatched. The germline V gene has CDR1 SGHVS and CDR2 FQNEAQ. CDR3 nucleotides: TGTGCCTGGAGTGCAGGGACTAGCGGTACCTACGAGCAGTACTTC. Encoded protein: CAWSAGTSGTYEQYF. Combining the CDR3 with reference TRBV7-8 and TRBJ2-7 gives the whole variable domain GAGVSQSPRYKVAKRGQDVALRCDPISGHVSLFWYQQALGQGPEFLTYFQNEAQLDKSGLPSDRFFAERPEGSVSTLKIQRTQQEDSAVYLCAWSAGTSGTYEQYFGPGTRLTVT.

As concerns this clonotype: Sequence at one end of the junction differs from germline and may be a read error. The V gene is TRBV10-1, the J gene TRBJ2-7; TRBD2 matches 12 bases. CDR3 size: 15 residues. CDR1 is WNHNN and CDR2 is SYGVQD in the germline V gene (reference sequence). CDR3 DNA: TGTGCCAGCAGTCCCGGACTAGCGGGACTCTACGAGCAGTACTTC. It specifies CASSPGLAGLYEQYF.

J is TRBJ2-1 and V is TRBV29-1; weak D call: TRBD2 (6 bases). The CDR3 runs to 13 residues. Germline V lookup: CDR1 SQVTM, CDR2 ANQGSEA. Trimming stripped 6 bases from V and 6 bases from J, with 15 bases between. CDR3 sequence (DNA): TGCAGCGTCACTCCCCTAGCGCTCAATGAGCAGTTCTTC. This sequence encodes CSVTPLALNEQFF.

J is TRBJ2-6 and V is TRBV7-9; possible D gene TRBD2, 6 bases. The CDR3 covers 14 residues. CDR1 is SEHNR and CDR2 is FQNEAQ in the germline V gene (reference sequence). V gave up 11 bases and J gave up 0 bases, with 11 bases separating them. CDR3 DNA sequence: TGTGCCTGGACTATGACCTCTGGGGCCAACGTCCTGACTTTC. Translated: CAWTMTSGANVLTF.

The chain carries TRBV10-3 and TRBJ1-4; 7 bases are shared with TRBD1. Germline V gene data show CDR1 as ENHRY and CDR2 as SYGVKD. This CDR3 is built from 20 residues. V shed 2 bases and J 0 bases; nucleotides not matched to a gene: 15. CDR3 DNA: TGTGCCATCAGTGAGGTTTTTCTAGTGGGACAGACCGCAACTAATGAAAAACTGTTTTTT. Translated: CAISEVFLVGQTATNEKLFF.

CDR3 region: CASVNSQGRMDGYTF. CDR3 nucleotides: TGTGCCAGCGTTAACTCCCAGGGGCGGATGGATGGCTACACCTTC. This sequence joins TRBV25-1 and TRBJ1-2; D perhaps matches TRBD1 (6 bases). This CDR3 contains 15 residues. CDR1 and CDR2 (germline): MGHDK, SYGVNS. V lost 8 bases, J lost 6 bases, and 22 bases lay in between.

This clonotype was counted many times. The chain joins TRBV24-1 to TRBJ1-4; D is uncertain. Germline loops: CDR1 KGHDR, CDR2 SFDVKD. Trimming removed 3 bases at V and 8 bases at J, with 6 bases between. The CDR3 loop spans 12 amino acids. CDR3 sequence (DNA): TGTGCCACCAGTGATGAGGGCGAAAAACTGTTTTTT. Amino acid sequence: CATSDEGEKLFF.

With regard to this clonotype: This may arise from a read error, as a much more abundant clone is one base away. No conserved phenylalanine or tryptophan ends this CDR3, so it is likely a read error. This chain joins TRBV24-1 and TRBJ2-7; D possibly matches TRBD1 or TRBD2 (5 bases each). The V gene's germline CDR1 is KGHDR and CDR2 SFDVKD. The germline V and J ends were trimmed by 3 bases and 5 bases, with 13 bases remaining between them. This CDR3 region has 14 residues. The CDR3 loop reads CATSDNHRGHEQYL. DNA for the CDR3: TGTGCCACCAGTGATAATCACCGGGGCCACGAGCAGTACCTC.

Only a few counts were recorded for this clonotype. This chain joins TRBV20-1 and TRBJ1-2, with D maybe TRBD1 (6 bases). CDR1 and CDR2 (germline): DFQATT, SNEGSKA (reference sequence). V was shortened by 6 bases and J by 2 bases, with 16 bases between the two germline ends. CDR3 length equals 14 residues. CDR3 sequence (DNA): TGCAGTGCATATTCGACAGGAGAAAACTATGGCTACACCTTC. It translates to CSAYSTGENYGYTF.

The chain links TRBV9 to TRBJ2-7; D is perhaps TRBD1 (6 bases). Trimming removed 0 bases at V and 4 bases at J, with 17 bases between. The CDR3 length is 16 residues. CDR1 is SGDLS and CDR2 is YYNGEE in the germline V gene. The CDR3, as DNA: TGTGCCAGCAGCGTAGTAGGGGGAGACAGCTTGTACGAGCAGTACTTC. This encodes CASSVVGGDSLYEQYF.

This clonotype turned up a few times. The rearrangement joins TRBV25-1 to TRBJ1-1; the D gene is possibly TRBD1 (6 bases). Germline CDR1 is MGHDK and CDR2 is SYGVNS. This CDR3 has 14 residues. Trimming stripped 4 bases from V and 6 bases from J, with 15 bases between. The CDR3 loop reads CASSAQWGRAEAFF. The CDR3 DNA follows: TGTGCCAGCAGTGCCCAATGGGGGCGGGCTGAAGCTTTCTTT.

The chain carries TRBV10-3 and TRBJ2-2, with 16 nucleotides matching TRBD2. V was pared by 6 bases and J by 5 bases, with 9 bases of the junction left unmatched. This CDR3 contains 18 residues. Germline V gene data show CDR1 as ENHRY and CDR2 as SYGVKD. The CDR3 here is CAIRGTSGGAIRTGELFF. The CDR3 DNA is TGTGCCATCAGGGGGACTAGCGGGGGGGCCATTCGTACCGGGGAGCTGTTTTTT.

This clonotype was seen many times. V and J are TRBV7-9 and TRBJ2-5, with TRBD1 matching over 9 bases. V was clipped by 5 bases and J by 1 base; unmatched bases: 5. The CDR3 has 15 amino acids. Per germline, CDR1 SEHNR and CDR2 FQNEAQ (reference sequence). CDR3 amino acids: CASSGLGQGQETQYF. The CDR3 nucleotides are TGTGCCAGCAGCGGTCTGGGACAGGGCCAAGAGACCCAGTACTTC.